One and the same sample provided the 20 T cell receptor beta chains below, sequenced in a study of cytomegalovirus exposure and HLA in healthy donors. This table comes from immunoSEQ multiplex PCR, and its TCRdb copy is limited to in-frame clones, with some not included. This sample has around 70,000 clones; approximately 93% occur once, and the top ten carry about 1.6%. What was sequenced was PBMCs. Every receptor here comes from a man aged 18 to 35 in good health and CMV-seropositive.

This chain links TRBV4-1 with TRBJ2-1, with 7 bases aligning to TRBD2. Germline V gene sequence: CDR1 MGHRA, CDR2 YSYEKL. The CDR3 spans 17 residues. V trimming: 1 base; J trimming: 7 bases; junction bases outside the gene matches: 13. CDR3 nucleotides: TGCGCCAGCAGCCAAGGCCTCTGGGTAGCGGGTAAAAATGAGCAGTTCTTC. This translates into CASSQGLWVAGKNEQFF.

The genes are TRBV15 and TRBJ2-7; TRBD1 matches 9 bases. CDR1 is LNHNV and CDR2 is YYDKDF in the germline V gene (reference sequence). The CDR3 consists of 15 residues. Trimming at V came to 4 bases and at J to 7 bases, leaving 11 bases not matched to a gene. CDR3 sequence reads: CATSTPGQGMREQYF. DNA of the CDR3: TGTGCCACCAGCACTCCCGGACAGGGGATGAGGGAGCAGTACTTC.

This chain uses TRBV2 with TRBJ2-7; 7 bases match TRBD1. From germline, CDR1 is SNHLY and CDR2 FYNNEI. J gave up 2 bases and V 1 base, and 8 bases lay outside the gene matches. CDR3 size: 16 residues. In nucleotides, the CDR3 is TGTGCCAGCAGTGAAGGCCTGACAGGGTACCCCTACGAGCAGTACTTC. Translation gives CASSEGLTGYPYEQYF. The variable domain in full, with the rest retrieved from reference TRBV2 and TRBJ2-7, is EPEVTQTPSHQVTQMGQEVILRCVPISNHLYFYWYRQILGQKVEFLVSFYNNEISEKSEIFDDQFSVERPDGSNFTLKIRSTKLEDSAMYFCASSEGLTGYPYEQYFGPGTRLTVT.

J is TRBJ1-5 and V is TRBV6-5; 7 nucleotides agree with TRBD1. The CDR3 runs 15 residues. V gave up 6 bases and J gave up 1 base; unmatched junction bases: 6. Germline CDR1 MNHEY, CDR2 SVGAGI. The CDR3 DNA reads as TGTGCCAGCAGCTCGAGGGGGCTGAGCAATCAGCCCCAGCATTTT. It specifies CASSSRGLSNQPQHF.

This clone was recorded only once. The rearrangement joins TRBV9 to TRBJ2-3; 10 bases match TRBD2. The CDR3 sequence is 15 residues long. V shed 4 bases, J shed 9 bases, and the junction held 11 bases outside the gene matches. In germline, CDR1 is SGDLS, CDR2 YYNGEE. In DNA form, the CDR3 reads TGTGCCAGCAGCCCCACTAGCGGGAAGGGTTGGACGCAGTATTTT. Amino acids: CASSPTSGKGWTQYF.

This rearrangement joins TRBV5-6 to TRBJ2-5, with a weak D call TRBD2 (5 bases). This CDR3 is 12 amino acids long. The germline CDR1 and CDR2 sequences are SGHDT and YYEEEE. The V and J ends lost 1 base and 7 bases respectively, with 8 bases between them. CDR3 loop: CASSLREGTQYF. The CDR3, as DNA: TGTGCCAGCAGCTTGCGCGAGGGGACCCAGTACTTC.

V and J are TRBV6-5 and TRBJ2-3; D is perhaps TRBD1 (6 bases). The CDR3 has 15 amino acids. Germline V gene data show CDR1 as MNHEY and CDR2 as SVGAGI. V was shortened by 5 bases and J by 2 bases, with 14 bases between the two germline ends. This CDR3 reads CASSRSRTVTDTQYF. CDR3 DNA sequence: TGTGCCAGCAGTCGATCTAGGACAGTCACAGATACGCAGTATTTT.

This sequence joins TRBV25-1 and TRBJ2-2; possibly TRBD1 for D (5 bases). Germline CDR1 reads MGHDK; CDR2 reads SYGVNS. The CDR3 extends over 18 amino acids. Trimming removed 4 bases from V and 1 base from J, with 19 bases in between. The CDR3 DNA reads as TGTGCCAGCAGTGGTACAGGTGGGCTCAGGGAGAACACCGGGGAGCTGTTTTTT. This codes for CASSGTGGLRENTGELFF.

This clone was counted a single time. V usage is TRBV2 and J usage is TRBJ2-1; 8 bases align to TRBD2. With V trimmed by 7 bases and J by 9 bases, 14 bases remained unmatched. The CDR3 runs 15 residues. Germline V lookup: CDR1 SNHLY, CDR2 FYNNEI. The CDR3 DNA reads TGTGCCAGCATGGCCCTGAGCGGGAGCGCATTTGAGCAGTTCTTC. Its translation: CASMALSGSAFEQFF.

The chain recombines TRBV29-1 with TRBJ2-1; D is unclear. Germline values: CDR1 SQVTM, CDR2 ANQGSEA. The CDR3 is made up of 13 amino acids. The V end lost 7 bases, the J end lost 1 base, and 11 bases lay between the germline ends. Here the CDR3 DNA reads TGCAGCGCCCCGACAAGTTCCTACAATGAGCAGTTCTTC. This translates into CSAPTSSYNEQFF.

CDR3 nucleotides: TGTGCCAGCAGTGGACAGCGACAGGTCTCCCTATATAGCAATCAGCCCCAGCATTTT. Protein product: CASSGQRQVSLYSNQPQHF. V gene TRBV6-1 combines with J gene TRBJ1-5, with D perhaps TRBD1 (6 bases). Trimming removed 4 bases at V and 0 bases at J, with 22 bases between. CDR1 MNHNS and CDR2 SASEGT come from the germline V gene. This CDR3 spans 19 amino acids.

The table lists this clone with a count of one. The chain joins TRBV28 to TRBJ1-2; perhaps TRBD1 as D (5 bases). Germline CDR1 MDHEN, CDR2 SYDVKM. V was pared by 6 bases and J by 4 bases, with 18 bases between. This CDR3 contains 15 residues. CDR3 sequence reads: CASSLTAGLGYGYTF. CDR3 DNA: TGTGCCAGCAGCCTGACTGCAGGGTTAGGCTATGGCTACACCTTC.

The chain joins TRBV5-4 to TRBJ2-5, with TRBD2 identical over 13 bases. Germline CDR1 is SGHNT and CDR2 is YYREEE (reference sequence). Losses at the gene ends were 4 bases for V and 1 base for J; bases not matched to a gene: 4. The CDR3 length is 16 residues. In DNA, the CDR3 is TGTGCCAGCAGCGCTGGACTAGCGGGAGCCCAAGAGACCCAGTACTTC. Its protein is CASSAGLAGAQETQYF.

CDR3 residues: CASSLGRDNTEAFF. Written as DNA, the CDR3 is TGTGCCAGCAGCTTAGGACGGGATAACACTGAAGCTTTCTTT. This sequence joins TRBV11-3 and TRBJ1-1; D not certain. The CDR3 is 14 residues long. The V end was cut by 1 base, the J end by 2 bases, with 8 bases between. Germline CDR1 reads SGHNT; CDR2 reads YENEEA.

About this clone itself: The identical CDR3 is also encoded by other nucleotide sequences in the sample. The gene calls are TRBV5-1 and TRBJ2-7; the match to TRBD2 covers 11 bases. Germline-derived CDR1 and CDR2 are SGHRS and YFSETQ. This CDR3 has 15 residues. With 2 bases clipped from V and 3 bases from J, the junction kept 4 bases outside the gene matches. The CDR3 loop reads CASSLFTSGSYEQYF. Here the CDR3 DNA reads TGCGCCAGCAGCTTATTCACTAGCGGGAGCTACGAGCAGTACTTC.

In DNA, the CDR3 is TGTGCCAGCAGCAAACGGACTAGCGGGAGGGCTGAAGGGAATGAGCAGTTCTTC. It codes for CASSKRTSGRAEGNEQFF. The chain combines TRBV13 with TRBJ2-1, with 15 bases fitting TRBD2. The trim removed 5 bases at V and 7 bases at J, leaving 12 bases unmatched. This CDR3 spans 18 amino acids. The germline V gene encodes CDR1 PRHDT and CDR2 FYEKMQ (reference sequence).

This clone was counted at least ten times. The V gene is TRBV27, the J gene TRBJ1-1; no clear D gene. CDR3 length equals 13 residues. The V and J ends lost 3 bases and 1 base respectively, with 6 bases between them. Looked up from germline, CDR1 is MNHEY and CDR2 is SMNVEV (reference sequence). The CDR3 reads CASSFTQNTEAFF. DNA of the CDR3: TGTGCCAGCAGTTTCACACAGAACACTGAAGCTTTCTTT.

The V gene is TRBV7-9, the J gene TRBJ2-7, with TRBD1 identical over 8 bases. This CDR3 contains 16 residues. V trimming: 5 bases; J trimming: 1 base; junction bases outside the gene matches: 10. CDR1 is SEHNR, CDR2 FQNEAQ, per germline (reference sequence). CDR3 loop: CASSPDRGDKSYEQYF. CDR3 sequence (DNA): TGTGCCAGCAGCCCAGACAGGGGAGACAAATCCTACGAGCAGTACTTC.

V is TRBV6-4 and J is TRBJ2-3, with D tentatively TRBD2 (6 bases). Trimming shortened V by 0 bases and J by 1 base, and 17 bases separated the two germline ends. The CDR3 is 18 residues long. CDR1 and CDR2 from the germline V gene are MRHNA and SNTAGT. The CDR3 reads CASSDSMGLPSGTDTQYF. The DNA for the CDR3 is TGTGCCAGCAGTGACTCGATGGGACTCCCTAGTGGCACAGATACGCAGTATTTT.

As regards this clone: Sequence at one end of the junction differs from germline and may be a read error. This chain connects TRBV6-1 to TRBJ2-1, with a weak D call TRBD1 (5 bases). CDR3 length: 13 amino acids. Germline loops: CDR1 MNHNS, CDR2 SASEGT. Written as DNA, the CDR3 is TGTGCCAGCACTGAACCAGGGTACAATGAGCAGTTCTTC. It is translated as CASTEPGYNEQFF.